This T cell receptor (beta chain) emerged from a study of Tregs in tolerant kidney transplant recipients. Whole-study context: Related graft donors supplied nonmyeloablative bone marrow transplants, and mixed chimerism was transient. Study-wide findings and caveats: Antigen-driven expansion was suggested because donor-specific Tregs expanded more than all Tregs in tolerant patients. Validation in larger populations is needed because few patients were studied.

Method: immunoSEQ multiplex PCR; TCRdb's copy keeps in-frame clones and lacks some. The sample lists approximately 69,000 clones, approximately 91% occurring once. Thawed PBMCs were FACS-sorted into unstimulated CD4+CD25+CD127- regulatory T cells, CD4+CD25- non-regulatory cells, CD4 and CD8 cells. This clone came up once. What it binds is unknown. The trim removed 4 bases at V and 8 bases at J, leaving 4 bases unmatched. CDR1 is SGHTA, CDR2 FQGTGA, per germline. The CDR3 is made up of 13 amino acids. This TCR was sampled from a human donor who received a combined kidney and bone marrow transplant. This material consisted of CD4+ T cells from blood, taken before the transplant. The genes are TRBV7-3 and TRBJ2-1; 8 nucleotides line up with TRBD1. CDR3 in amino acids: CASSSDRVDEQFF. CDR3 nucleotide sequence: TGTGCCAGCAGCTCGGACAGGGTGGATGAGCAGTTCTTC.